The 10 T cell receptor beta chains reported below all come from one sample, sequenced in a study of blood T cell repertoires in COVID-19. The assay was immunoSEQ multiplex PCR, and TCRdb's table has in-frame clones only and misses some. The table shows 35,000 to 50,000 clones, with 90% occurring only once. The sequenced material came from peripheral blood. Receptor source: a man aged 50 or older with active COVID-19.

The V call is TRBV11-2, the J call TRBJ1-6; a weak D match, TRBD1 (5 bases). The ends were cut back, 3 bases at V and 4 bases at J, with 13 bases in the middle. The CDR3 is 16 residues long. CDR1 is SGHAT and CDR2 is FQNNGV in the germline V gene. The CDR3 sequence is CASSFALGGYNSPLHF. The CDR3 DNA sequence: TGTGCCAGCAGCTTCGCCCTGGGGGGGTATAATTCACCCCTCCACTTT.

This CDR3 reads CASSAGTGGDMDTQYF. CDR3 nucleotide sequence: TGTGCCAGTAGTGCGGGGACAGGGGGAGATATGGATACGCAGTATTTT. V usage is TRBV19 and J usage is TRBJ2-3; TRBD1 aligns across 11 bases. J gave up 6 bases and V 5 bases, and 10 bases lay outside the gene matches. Germline V gene lookup returns CDR1 LNHDA and CDR2 SQIVND (reference sequence). This CDR3 is built from 16 residues.

The CDR3 here is CASSSMRGGVTDTQYF. In DNA, the CDR3 is TGTGCCAGCAGTTCCATGAGAGGCGGGGTCACAGATACGCAGTATTTT. The chain links TRBV28 to TRBJ2-3; D is perhaps TRBD2 (6 bases). The CDR3 sequence is 16 residues long. CDR1 and CDR2 (germline): MDHEN, SYDVKM. V gave up 4 bases and J gave up 2 bases, with 16 bases separating them. Complete variable domain (other parts from reference TRBV28 and TRBJ2-3): DVKVTQSSRYLVKRTGEKVFLECVQDMDHENMFWYRQDPGLGLRLIYFSYDVKMKEKGDIPEGYSVSREKKERFSLILESASTNQTSMYLCASSSMRGGVTDTQYFGPGTRLTVL.

J is TRBJ1-4 and V is TRBV15, with a possible D match to TRBD1 (6 bases). V was shortened by 3 bases and J by 2 bases, with 10 bases between the two germline ends. This CDR3 region has 15 residues. Germline V gene data show CDR1 as LNHNV and CDR2 as YYDKDF (reference sequence). CDR3 DNA sequence: TGTGCCACCAGCAGGGGGGGGGCTACTAATGAAAAACTGTTTTTT. This codes for CATSRGGATNEKLFF. The complete variable domain, with remaining parts taken from reference TRBV15 and TRBJ1-4, reads DAMVIQNPRYQVTQFGKPVTLSCSQTLNHNVMYWYQQKSSQAPKLLFHYYDKDFNNEADTPDNFQSRRPNTSFCFLDIRSPGLGDTAMYLCATSRGGATNEKLFFGSGTQLSVL.

This chain uses TRBV21-1 with TRBJ2-3; TRBD1, the table's D call, lacks a check against the DNA. TRBV21-1 is noted as a pseudogene. The CDR3 consists of 17 residues. The CDR3 DNA reads TGTGCCAGCAGCAAAGATCAGGACAGGGGGAACACAGATACGCAGTATTTT. This sequence encodes CASSKDQDRGNTDTQYF.

The V gene is TRBV11-3, the J gene TRBJ1-1; TRBD1 agrees at 9 bases. The V gene end was trimmed by 5 bases and the J gene end by 3 bases; junction bases not matched to a gene: 10. This CDR3 contains 16 residues. Per the germline V gene, CDR1 is SGHNT and CDR2 is YENEEA. In DNA, the CDR3 is TGTGCCAGCAGCCCCGGACAGGGGATGGTGGACACTGAAGCTTTCTTT. This translates into CASSPGQGMVDTEAFF.

This clone was seen just once. The V and J genes are TRBV28 and TRBJ1-2; tentative D call: TRBD1 (6 bases). Trimming removed 4 bases at V and 4 bases at J, with 16 bases between. The germline CDR1 and CDR2 sequences are MDHEN and SYDVKM. This CDR3 region has 15 residues. The CDR3 sequence is CASSSSWTASYGYTF. The CDR3, as DNA: TGTGCCAGCAGTTCAAGTTGGACAGCGAGCTATGGCTACACCTTC.

The V call is TRBV27, the J call TRBJ2-2; TRBD2 matches at 14 bases. This CDR3 is built from 17 residues. V shed 5 bases, J shed 7 bases, and the junction held 9 bases outside the gene matches. The germline V gene has CDR1 MNHEY and CDR2 SMNVEV (reference sequence). The CDR3 region is CASSPRTSGGSNGELFF. The CDR3 nucleotides read TGTGCCAGCAGTCCCAGGACTAGCGGGGGGTCTAACGGGGAGCTGTTTTTT.

This clone is a singleton in its sample. The chain employs TRBV11-1 and TRBJ2-3; perhaps TRBD1 as D (5 bases). The CDR3 length is 16 residues. With 5 bases removed from V and 2 bases from J, the gap between germline ends came to 17 bases. Looked up from germline, CDR1 is SGHAT and CDR2 is FQDESV (reference sequence). For the CDR3, the DNA is TGTGCCAGCAGCCCCGGAGAAGGGGCCCACACAGATACGCAGTATTTT. This sequence encodes CASSPGEGAHTDTQYF.

The chain uses TRBV4-3 and TRBJ2-7, with unresolved D. The germline V gene encodes CDR1 LGHNA and CDR2 YSLEER. The CDR3 is 14 residues long. The V end lost 0 bases, the J end lost 0 bases, and 6 bases lay between the germline ends. The CDR3 spells CASSQERSSYEQYF. The CDR3 DNA is TGCGCCAGCAGCCAAGAGCGGAGCTCCTACGAGCAGTACTTC.